Detailed here is one TCR beta chain. The antigen is unknown. Trimming pared 1 base from V and 0 bases from J, leaving 6 bases between. The CDR3 runs 14 residues. Germline V gene data show CDR1 as SGHNT and CDR2 as YYREEE (reference sequence). The sample is drawn from a study of T cell responses to AZD1222 COVID-19 vaccine. Second doses at about 4 or about 12 weeks were pooled. Study observations and caveats: Two AZD1222 doses significantly raised spike-specific TCR breadth and depth over controls.

Some clones are missing from TCRdb's copy, which holds only in-frame ones; the method was immunoSEQ multiplex PCR. In the table there are around 140,000 clones, 85% to 90% of which are singletons. The origin of this receptor is an adult who received the AZD1222 COVID-19 vaccine. Sequencing was performed on peripheral blood, taken 28 days after the second AZD1222 dose. The chain joins TRBV5-4 to TRBJ2-3, with D possibly matching TRBD2 (5 bases). The CDR3: CASSLRTSTDTQYF. CDR3 DNA: TGTGCCAGCAGCTTGCGGACTAGCACAGATACGCAGTATTTT.